The 13 T cell receptor beta chains below all came from one sample that was sequenced in a study of identical twins. TCRdb independently ran MiXCR on the 5' RACE reads; one entry per CDR3 protein. There are 200,000 or so distinct CDR3 sequences in the sample; about 7.5% occur only once, and roughly 2% lies in the top ten. The same specimen was also included in a second study, on yellow fever vaccine responses in identical twins.

Sequenced: memory (CD45RO+) T cells sorted from blood. The receptors were sampled from a young woman in good health.

This clonotype was found many times. V is TRBV4-1 and J is TRBJ1-2; 11 nucleotides agree with TRBD1. The CDR3 loop spans 14 amino acids. Germline CDR1 MGHRA, CDR2 YSYEKL. Trimming removed 1 base from V and 7 bases from J; junction bases left unmatched: 2. The CDR3 bases are TGCGCCAGCAGCCAAGGGACAGGGGGCTCTGGCTACACCTTC. Encoded protein: CASSQGTGGSGYTF.

This clonotype was observed once. The chain joins TRBV6-4 to TRBJ2-7, with TRBD1 matching 10 bases. This CDR3 comprises 15 residues. V shed 7 bases, J shed 4 bases, and the junction held 10 bases outside the gene matches. CDR1 MRHNA and CDR2 SNTAGT come from the germline V gene. DNA for the CDR3: TGTGCCAGCAAACTACCGGGACAGGGGTGGTACGAGCAGTACTTC. This gives the protein CASKLPGQGWYEQYF.

This clonotype was counted between two and nine times. This chain joins TRBV6-2 or TRBV6-3 and TRBJ2-7; D is ambiguous. CDR1 is MNHEY, CDR2 SVGEGT, per germline. Trimming removed 2 bases from V and 3 bases from J, with 8 bases in between. This CDR3 is 13 amino acids long. CDR3 DNA: TGTGCCAGCAGTTACGTAATCCGCTACGAGCAGTACTTC. Translating it yields CASSYVIRYEQYF.

Only a few counts were recorded for this clonotype. The J gene is TRBJ1-5, the V gene TRBV28, with a weak D call TRBD1 (6 bases). V shed 10 bases and J shed 5 bases, with 18 bases lying between them. The length of the CDR3 is 14 residues. Looked up from germline, CDR1 is MDHEN and CDR2 is SYDVKM. The CDR3 is CATTGQSLHQPQHF. For the CDR3, the DNA is TGTGCCACCACCGGACAGAGTCTTCATCAGCCCCAGCATTTT.

This clonotype was seen more than once but under ten times. The rearrangement links TRBV4-1 to TRBJ2-4; 7 bases are shared with TRBD2. The CDR3 spans 15 residues. Germline trimming cut 3 bases from V and 1 base from J; bases unmatched to any gene: 3. Germline V gene sequence: CDR1 MGHRA, CDR2 YSYEKL. The CDR3 spells CASSHGGGAKNIQYF. CDR3 coding DNA: TGCGCCAGCAGCCATGGGGGGGGGGCCAAAAACATTCAGTACTTC.

This clonotype was seen a few times. V gene TRBV18 combines with J gene TRBJ2-1; D not resolved. CDR1 and CDR2 from the germline V gene are KGHSH and LQKENI. This CDR3 region has 14 residues. Trimming removed 3 bases at V and 4 bases at J, with 10 bases between. This chain's CDR3 is CASSPGYSYNEQFF. As DNA, the CDR3 is TGTGCCAGCTCACCGGGCTACAGTTACAATGAGCAGTTCTTC.

Ten or more counts support this clonotype. The rearrangement links TRBV3-1 to TRBJ2-2, with D possibly TRBD1 on 6 matching bases. With 5 bases removed from V and 5 bases from J, the gap between germline ends came to 6 bases. Germline V gene data show CDR1 as LGHDT and CDR2 as YNNKEL (reference sequence). CDR3 size: 12 residues. As DNA, the CDR3 is TGTGCCAGCAGCACAGGGACCGGGGAGCTGTTTTTT. It yields the protein CASSTGTGELFF.

The genes are TRBV28 and TRBJ2-7, with D possibly matching TRBD1 (5 bases). The CDR3 runs to 17 residues. The germline V gene has CDR1 MDHEN and CDR2 SYDVKM. With 5 bases removed from V and 0 bases from J, the gap between germline ends came to 20 bases. CDR3 bases: TGTGCCAGCAGTCCCCCCGAATGGACACGAGTCTCCTACGAGCAGTACTTC. Translating gives CASSPPEWTRVSYEQYF.

The chain combines TRBV20-1 with TRBJ2-1, with 16 bases aligning to TRBD2. CDR1 and CDR2 from the germline V gene are DFQATT and SNEGSKA (reference sequence). The CDR3 totals 16 residues. This CDR3 reads CSAVGTSGGAGNEQFF. The CDR3 region has the DNA TGCAGCGCAGTCGGGACTAGCGGGGGGGCCGGCAATGAGCAGTTCTTC.

V gene TRBV10-3 combines with J gene TRBJ1-1; tentatively, D is TRBD1 (6 bases). The germline V gene encodes CDR1 ENHRY and CDR2 SYGVKD. The V and J ends lost 4 bases and 5 bases respectively, with 11 bases between them. The CDR3 contains 13 residues. The CDR3: CAISAGARTEAFF. As DNA, the CDR3 is TGTGCCATCAGTGCAGGGGCGAGGACTGAAGCTTTCTTT.

This clonotype was detected many times. The J gene is TRBJ2-1, the V gene TRBV7-3; D is unresolved. With 1 base removed from V and 7 bases from J, the gap between germline ends came to 8 bases. The CDR3 spans 13 residues. The germline V gene encodes CDR1 SGHTA and CDR2 FQGTGA. The CDR3 loop reads CASSLIARNEQFF. The CDR3 coding sequence is TGTGCCAGCAGCTTAATCGCCCGAAATGAGCAGTTCTTC.

This clonotype was counted many times. This chain uses TRBV12-3 or TRBV12-4 with TRBJ2-7; either TRBD1 or TRBD2 may supply D (5 bases each). Trimming pared 7 bases from V and 4 bases from J, leaving 23 bases between. The CDR3 is 16 residues long. CDR3 DNA sequence: TGTGCCAGCACCCTCATAACCGGGGCAGGGTGGTACGAGCAGTACTTC. Its translation: CASTLITGAGWYEQYF.

CDR3 coding DNA: TGCAGTGCCCAGCTAGCGGGAGAAACCGGGGAGCTGTTTTTT. Protein sequence: CSAQLAGETGELFF. This chain links TRBV20-1 with TRBJ2-2; TRBD2 matches at 10 bases. Germline V lookup: CDR1 DFQATT, CDR2 SNEGSKA (reference sequence). CDR3 length: 14 residues. V trimming: 6 bases; J trimming: 5 bases; junction bases outside the gene matches: 6.